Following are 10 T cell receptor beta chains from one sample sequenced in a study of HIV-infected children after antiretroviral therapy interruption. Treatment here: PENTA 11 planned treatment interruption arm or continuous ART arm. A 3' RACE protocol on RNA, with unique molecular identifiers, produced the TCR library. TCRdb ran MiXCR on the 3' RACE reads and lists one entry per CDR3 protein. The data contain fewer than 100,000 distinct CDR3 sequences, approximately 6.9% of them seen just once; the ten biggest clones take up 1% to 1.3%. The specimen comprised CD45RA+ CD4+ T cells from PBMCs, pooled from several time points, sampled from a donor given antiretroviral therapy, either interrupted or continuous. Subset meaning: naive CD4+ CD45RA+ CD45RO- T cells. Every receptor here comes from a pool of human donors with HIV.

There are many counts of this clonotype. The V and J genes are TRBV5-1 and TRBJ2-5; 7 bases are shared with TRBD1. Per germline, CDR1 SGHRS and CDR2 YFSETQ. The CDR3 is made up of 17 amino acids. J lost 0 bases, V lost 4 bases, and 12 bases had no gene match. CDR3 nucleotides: TGCGCCAGCAGCATAGGGACAGTCAAAAAGTACCAAGAGACCCAGTACTTC. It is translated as CASSIGTVKKYQETQYF.

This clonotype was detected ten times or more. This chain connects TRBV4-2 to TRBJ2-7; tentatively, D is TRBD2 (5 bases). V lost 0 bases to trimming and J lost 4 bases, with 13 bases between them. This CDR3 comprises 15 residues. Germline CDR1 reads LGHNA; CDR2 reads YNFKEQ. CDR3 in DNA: TGTGCCAGCAGCCAAGATCAGAGGGAACTGTACGAGCAGTACTTC. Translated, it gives CASSQDQRELYEQYF.

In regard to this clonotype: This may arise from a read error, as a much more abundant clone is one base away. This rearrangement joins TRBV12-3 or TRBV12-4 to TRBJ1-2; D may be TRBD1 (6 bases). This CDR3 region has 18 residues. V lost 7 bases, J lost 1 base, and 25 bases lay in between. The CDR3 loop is CASINSRLGAKINYGYTF. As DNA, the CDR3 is TGTGCCAGCATAAATAGCCGCTTGGGGGCCAAAATTAACTATGGCTACACCTTC.

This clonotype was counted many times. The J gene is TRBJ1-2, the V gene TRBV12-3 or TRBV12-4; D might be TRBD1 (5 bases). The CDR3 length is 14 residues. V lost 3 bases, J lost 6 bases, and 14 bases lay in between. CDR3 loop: CASSFGTRRDGYTF. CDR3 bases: TGTGCCAGCAGTTTTGGGACGCGGAGGGATGGCTACACCTTC.

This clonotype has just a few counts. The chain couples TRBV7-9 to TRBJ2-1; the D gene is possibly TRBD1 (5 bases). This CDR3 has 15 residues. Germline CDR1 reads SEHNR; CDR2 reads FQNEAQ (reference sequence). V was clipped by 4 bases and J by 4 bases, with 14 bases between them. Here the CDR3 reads CASSSLWGRYNEQFF. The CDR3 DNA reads TGTGCCAGCAGCTCCCTTTGGGGCAGATACAATGAGCAGTTCTTC. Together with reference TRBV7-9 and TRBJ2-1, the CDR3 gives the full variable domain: DTGVSQNPRHKITKRGQNVTFRCDPISEHNRLYWYRQTLGQGPEFLTYFQNEAQLEKSRLLSDRFSAERPKGSFSTLEIQRTEQGDSAMYLCASSSLWGRYNEQFFGPGTRLTVL.

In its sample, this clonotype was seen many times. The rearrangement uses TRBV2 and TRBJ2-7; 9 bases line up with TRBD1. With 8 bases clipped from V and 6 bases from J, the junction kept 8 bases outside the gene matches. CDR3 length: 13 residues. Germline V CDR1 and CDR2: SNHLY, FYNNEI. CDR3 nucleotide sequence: TGTGCCAGCGGGACAGGGCTAAAACTCGAGCAGTACTTC. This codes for CASGTGLKLEQYF.

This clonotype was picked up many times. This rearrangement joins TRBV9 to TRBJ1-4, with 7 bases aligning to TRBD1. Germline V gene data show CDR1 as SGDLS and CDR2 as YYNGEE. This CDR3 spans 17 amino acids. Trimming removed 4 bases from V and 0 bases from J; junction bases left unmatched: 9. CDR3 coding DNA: TGTGCCAGCAGCTCCCACAGGGGCCATGCAACTAATGAAAAACTGTTTTTT. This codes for CASSSHRGHATNEKLFF. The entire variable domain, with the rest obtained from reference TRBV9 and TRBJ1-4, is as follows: DSGVTQTPKHLITATGQRVTLRCSPRSGDLSVYWYQQSLDQGLQFLIQYYNGEERAKGNILERFSAQQFPDLHSELNLSSLELGDSALYFCASSSHRGHATNEKLFFGSGTQLSVL.

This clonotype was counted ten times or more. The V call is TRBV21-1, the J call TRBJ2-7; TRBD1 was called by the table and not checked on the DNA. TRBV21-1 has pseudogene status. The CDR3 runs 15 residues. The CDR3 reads CASSSQVGDSYEQYF. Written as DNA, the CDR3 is TGTGCCAGCAGCTCCCAGGTAGGGGATTCCTACGAGCAGTACTTC.

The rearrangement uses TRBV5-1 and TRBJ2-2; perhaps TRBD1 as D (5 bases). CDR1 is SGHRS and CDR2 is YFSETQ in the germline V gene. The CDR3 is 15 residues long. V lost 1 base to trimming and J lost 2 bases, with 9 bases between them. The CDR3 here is CASSLSQGNTGELFF. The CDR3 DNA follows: TGCGCCAGCAGCTTGTCCCAGGGAAACACCGGGGAGCTGTTTTTT. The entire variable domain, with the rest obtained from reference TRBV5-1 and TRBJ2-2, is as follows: KAGVTQTPRYLIKTRGQQVTLSCSPISGHRSVSWYQQTPGQGLQFLFEYFSETQRNKGNFPGRFSGRQFSNSRSEMNVSTLELGDSALYLCASSLSQGNTGELFFGEGSRLTVL.

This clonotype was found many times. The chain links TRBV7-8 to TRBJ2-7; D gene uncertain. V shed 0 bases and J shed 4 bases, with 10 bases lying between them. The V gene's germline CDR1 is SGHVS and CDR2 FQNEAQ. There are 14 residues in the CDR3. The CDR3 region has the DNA TGTGCCAGCAGCTTAGCGGAGAGACCTTACGAGCAGTACTTC. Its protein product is CASSLAERPYEQYF.